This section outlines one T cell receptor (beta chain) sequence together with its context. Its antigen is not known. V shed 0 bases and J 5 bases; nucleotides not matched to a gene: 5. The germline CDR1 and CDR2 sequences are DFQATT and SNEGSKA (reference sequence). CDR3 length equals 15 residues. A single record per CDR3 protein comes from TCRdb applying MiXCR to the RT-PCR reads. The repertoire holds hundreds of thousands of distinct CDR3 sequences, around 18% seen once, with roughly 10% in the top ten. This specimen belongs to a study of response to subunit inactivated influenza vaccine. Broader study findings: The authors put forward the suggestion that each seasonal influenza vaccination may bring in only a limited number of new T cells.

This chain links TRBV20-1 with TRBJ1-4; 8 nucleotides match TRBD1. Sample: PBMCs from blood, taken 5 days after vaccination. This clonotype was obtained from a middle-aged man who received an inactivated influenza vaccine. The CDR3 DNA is TGCAGTGCTAGAGAACTTGGACAGGGAAATGAAAAACTGTTTTTT. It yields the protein CSARELGQGNEKLFF.